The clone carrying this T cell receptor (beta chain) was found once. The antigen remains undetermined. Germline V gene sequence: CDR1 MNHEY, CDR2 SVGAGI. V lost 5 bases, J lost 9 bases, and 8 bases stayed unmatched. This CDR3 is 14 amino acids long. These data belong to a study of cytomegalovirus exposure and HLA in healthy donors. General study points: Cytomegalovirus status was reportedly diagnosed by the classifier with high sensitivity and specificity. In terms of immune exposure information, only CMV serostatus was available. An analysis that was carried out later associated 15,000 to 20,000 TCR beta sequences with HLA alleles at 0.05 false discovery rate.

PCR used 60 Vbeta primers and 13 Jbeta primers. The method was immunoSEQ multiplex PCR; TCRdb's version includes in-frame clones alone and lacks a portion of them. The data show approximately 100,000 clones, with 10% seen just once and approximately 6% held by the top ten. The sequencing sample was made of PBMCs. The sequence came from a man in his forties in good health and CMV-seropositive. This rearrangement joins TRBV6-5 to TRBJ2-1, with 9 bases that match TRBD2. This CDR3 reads CASSIAGVEGEQFF. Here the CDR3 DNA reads TGTGCCAGCAGTATAGCGGGAGTCGAGGGTGAGCAGTTCTTC.